The T cell receptor (beta chain) described here comes from a study of cytomegalovirus exposure and HLA in healthy donors. Study results and caveats: Several of the most significant clusters appeared, in a later analysis, to be linked to common viral pathogens. Later analysis indicated greater clonal expansion among HLA-associated TCR beta chains than among equally common other chains. Later analysis associated a missense DCLRE1C variant with TCR beta V- and J-gene trimming.

PCR employed 60 Vbeta and 13 Jbeta primers. Sequenced by immunoSEQ multiplex PCR; TCRdb stores in-frame clones only, minus some. The sample includes approximately 38,000 clones. With respect to this clone: The antigen is unknown.

The junction had 8 bases not matched to a gene; V was cut back by 5 bases and J by 1 base. The CDR3 covers 16 residues. The germline gives CDR1 LNHDA, CDR2 SQIVND (reference sequence). This sequence originates from a middle-aged man in good health and CMV-seropositive. Sequencing was performed on PBMCs. J is TRBJ2-1 and V is TRBV19; 7 bases agree with TRBD1. In nucleotides, the CDR3 is TGTGCCAGTAGTGATCGCCGGGACAGTTCCTACAATGAGCAGTTCTTC. The encoded protein is CASSDRRDSSYNEQFF. The full variable domain, rest sourced from reference TRBV19 and TRBJ2-1, is DGGITQSPKYLFRKEGQNVTLSCEQNLNHDAMYWYRQDPGQGLRLIYYSQIVNDFQKGDIAEGYSVSREKKESFPLTVTSAQKNPTAFYLCASSDRRDSSYNEQFFGPGTRLTVL.